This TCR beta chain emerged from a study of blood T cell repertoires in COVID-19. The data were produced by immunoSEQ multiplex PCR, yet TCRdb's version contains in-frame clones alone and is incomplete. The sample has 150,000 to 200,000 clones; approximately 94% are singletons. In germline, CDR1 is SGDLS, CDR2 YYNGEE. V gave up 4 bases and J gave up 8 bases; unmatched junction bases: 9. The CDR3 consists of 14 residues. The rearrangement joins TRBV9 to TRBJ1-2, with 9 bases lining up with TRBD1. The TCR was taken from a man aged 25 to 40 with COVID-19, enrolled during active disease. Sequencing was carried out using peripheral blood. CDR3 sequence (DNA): TGTGCCAGCAGCCCCAGAGACAGGGGGGGAGGCTACACCTTC. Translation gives CASSPRDRGGGYTF.